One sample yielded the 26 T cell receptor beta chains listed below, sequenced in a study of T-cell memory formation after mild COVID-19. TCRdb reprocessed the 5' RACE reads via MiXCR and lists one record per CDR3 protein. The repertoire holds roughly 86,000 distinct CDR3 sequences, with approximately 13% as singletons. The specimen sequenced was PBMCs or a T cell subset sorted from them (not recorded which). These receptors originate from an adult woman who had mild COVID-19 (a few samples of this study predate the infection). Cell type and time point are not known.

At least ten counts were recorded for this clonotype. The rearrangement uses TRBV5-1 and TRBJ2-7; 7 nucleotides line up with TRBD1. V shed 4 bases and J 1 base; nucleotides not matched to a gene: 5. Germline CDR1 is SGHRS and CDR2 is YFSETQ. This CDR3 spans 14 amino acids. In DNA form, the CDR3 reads TGCGCCAGCAGCCATGGGACAGCTTCCTACGAGCAGTACTTC. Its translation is CASSHGTASYEQYF.

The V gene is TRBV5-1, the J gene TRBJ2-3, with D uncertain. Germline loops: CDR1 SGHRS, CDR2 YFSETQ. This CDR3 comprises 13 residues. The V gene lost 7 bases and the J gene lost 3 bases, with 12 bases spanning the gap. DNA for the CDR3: TGCGCCAGCGGTCCGGACCTAACAGATACGCAGTATTTT. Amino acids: CASGPDLTDTQYF.

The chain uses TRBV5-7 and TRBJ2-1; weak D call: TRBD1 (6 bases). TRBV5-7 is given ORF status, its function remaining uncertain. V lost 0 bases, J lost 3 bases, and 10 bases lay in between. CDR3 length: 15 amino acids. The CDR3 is CASSLGQGLYNEQFF. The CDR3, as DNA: TGTGCCAGCAGCTTGGGGCAGGGGCTCTACAATGAGCAGTTCTTC.

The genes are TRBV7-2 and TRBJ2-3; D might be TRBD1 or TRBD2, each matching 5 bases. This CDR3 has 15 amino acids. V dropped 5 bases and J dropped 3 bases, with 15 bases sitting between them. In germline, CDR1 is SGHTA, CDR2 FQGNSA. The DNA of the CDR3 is TGTGCCAGCAGCCACGGGGCCTTAACGACAGATACGCAGTATTTT. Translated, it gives CASSHGALTTDTQYF.

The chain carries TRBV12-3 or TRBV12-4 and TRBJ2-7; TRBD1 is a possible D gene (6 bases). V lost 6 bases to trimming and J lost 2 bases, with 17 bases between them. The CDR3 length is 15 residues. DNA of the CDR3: TGTGCCAGCAGCTCCCTTAGGACAGAGGCCTACGAGCAGTACTTC. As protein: CASSSLRTEAYEQYF.

The CDR3, as DNA: TGTGCCAGCAGCCAAGGCGAAGGGAACTATGGCTACACCTTC. Its translation is CASSQGEGNYGYTF. The chain combines TRBV3-1 with TRBJ1-2; D ambiguous. The CDR3 is 14 amino acids. V lost 1 base to trimming and J lost 2 bases, with 8 bases between them. Germline V lookup: CDR1 LGHDT, CDR2 YNNKEL (reference sequence).

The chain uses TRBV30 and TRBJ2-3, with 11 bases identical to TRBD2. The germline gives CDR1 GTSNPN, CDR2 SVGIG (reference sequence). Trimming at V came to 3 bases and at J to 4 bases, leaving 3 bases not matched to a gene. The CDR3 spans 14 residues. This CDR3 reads CAWRVAGGSDTQYF. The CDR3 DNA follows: TGTGCCTGGAGGGTAGCGGGAGGGTCAGATACGCAGTATTTT.

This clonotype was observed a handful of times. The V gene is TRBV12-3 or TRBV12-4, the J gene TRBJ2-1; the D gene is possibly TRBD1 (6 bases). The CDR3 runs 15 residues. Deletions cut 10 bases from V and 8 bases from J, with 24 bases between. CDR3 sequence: CATTDGGLLEDEQFF. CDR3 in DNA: TGTGCCACCACCGATGGGGGCCTCCTAGAGGATGAGCAGTTCTTC.

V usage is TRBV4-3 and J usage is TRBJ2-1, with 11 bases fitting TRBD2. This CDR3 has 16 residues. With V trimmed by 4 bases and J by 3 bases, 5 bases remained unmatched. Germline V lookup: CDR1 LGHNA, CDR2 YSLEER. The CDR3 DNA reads TGCGCCAGCAGCCCGCACGGGACTAGCGGCTACAATGAGCAGTTCTTC. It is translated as CASSPHGTSGYNEQFF.

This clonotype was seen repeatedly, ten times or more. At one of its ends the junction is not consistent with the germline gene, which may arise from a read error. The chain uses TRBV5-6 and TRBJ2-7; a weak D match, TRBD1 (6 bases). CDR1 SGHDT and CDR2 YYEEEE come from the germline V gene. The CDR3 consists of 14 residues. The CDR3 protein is CASTLQAGVYEQYF. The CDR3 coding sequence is TGTGCCAGCACCTTGCAAGCAGGGGTCTACGAGCAGTACTTC.

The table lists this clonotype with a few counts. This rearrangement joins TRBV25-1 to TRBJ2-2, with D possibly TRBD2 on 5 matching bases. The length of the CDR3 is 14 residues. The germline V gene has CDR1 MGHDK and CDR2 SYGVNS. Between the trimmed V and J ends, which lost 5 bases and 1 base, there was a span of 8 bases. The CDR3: CASSSGGNTGELFF. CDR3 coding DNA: TGTGCCAGCAGTTCCGGAGGGAACACCGGGGAGCTGTTTTTT.

CDR3 bases: TGTGCCAGCAGTGAACCCGGACAGGGAATGAGTAATTCACCCCTCCACTTT. It codes for CASSEPGQGMSNSPLHF. This chain uses TRBV25-1 with TRBJ1-6, with 8 bases lining up with TRBD1. After removal of 2 bases from V and 6 bases from J, the junction contained 9 bases not matched to a gene. The germline V gene encodes CDR1 MGHDK and CDR2 SYGVNS. The length of the CDR3 is 17 residues.

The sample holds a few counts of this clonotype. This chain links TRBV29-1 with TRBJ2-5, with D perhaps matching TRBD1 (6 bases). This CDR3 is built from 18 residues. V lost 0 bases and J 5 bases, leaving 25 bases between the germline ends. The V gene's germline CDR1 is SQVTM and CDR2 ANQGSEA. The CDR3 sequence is CSVEDPHRIDRTRETQYF. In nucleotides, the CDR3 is TGCAGCGTTGAAGATCCCCACCGCATAGACAGGACCCGGGAGACCCAGTACTTC.

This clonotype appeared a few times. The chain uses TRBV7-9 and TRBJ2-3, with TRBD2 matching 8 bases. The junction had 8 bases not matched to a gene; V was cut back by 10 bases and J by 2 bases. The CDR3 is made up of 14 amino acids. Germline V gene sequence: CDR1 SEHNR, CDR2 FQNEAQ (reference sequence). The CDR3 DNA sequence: TGTGCCACCAAGCTAGCGGGTGTCACAGATACGCAGTATTTT. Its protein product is CATKLAGVTDTQYF.

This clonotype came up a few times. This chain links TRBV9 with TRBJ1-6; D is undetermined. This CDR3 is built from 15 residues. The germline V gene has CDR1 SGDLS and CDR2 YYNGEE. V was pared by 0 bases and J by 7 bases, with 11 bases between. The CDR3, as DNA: TGTGCCAGCAGCGTAGGGGAACGGCCAAATTCACCCCTCCACTTT. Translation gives CASSVGERPNSPLHF.

The CDR3 sequence: CASSYSYRDPRTGDTQYF. CDR3 DNA sequence: TGTGCCAGCAGTTACTCGTACCGGGACCCCCGTACCGGAGATACGCAGTATTTT. The chain has TRBV6-2 or TRBV6-3 and TRBJ2-3; D is perhaps TRBD1 or TRBD2 (5 bases each). Germline loops: CDR1 MNHEY, CDR2 SVGEGT. There are 18 residues in the CDR3. V was cut by 0 bases and J by 5 bases, with 21 bases left in between.

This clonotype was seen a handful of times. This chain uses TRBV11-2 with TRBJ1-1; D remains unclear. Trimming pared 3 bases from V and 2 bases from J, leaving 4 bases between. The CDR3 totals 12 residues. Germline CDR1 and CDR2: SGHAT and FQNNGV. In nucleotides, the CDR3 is TGTGCCAGCAGCTTCACTAACACTGAAGCTTTCTTT. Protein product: CASSFTNTEAFF.

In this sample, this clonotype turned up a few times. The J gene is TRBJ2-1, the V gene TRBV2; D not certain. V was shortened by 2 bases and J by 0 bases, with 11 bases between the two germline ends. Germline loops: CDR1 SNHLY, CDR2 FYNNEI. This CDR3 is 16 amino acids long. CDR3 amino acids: CASSEQVGSSYNEQFF. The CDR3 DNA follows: TGTGCCAGCAGTGAACAGGTTGGAAGCTCCTACAATGAGCAGTTCTTC.

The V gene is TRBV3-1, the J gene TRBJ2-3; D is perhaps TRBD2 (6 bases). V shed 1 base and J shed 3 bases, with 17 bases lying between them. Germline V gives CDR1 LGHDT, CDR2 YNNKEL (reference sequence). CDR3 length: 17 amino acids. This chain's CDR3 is CASSQGKGLQGTDTQYF. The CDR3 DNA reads TGTGCCAGCAGCCAAGGGAAGGGACTCCAGGGAACAGATACGCAGTATTTT.

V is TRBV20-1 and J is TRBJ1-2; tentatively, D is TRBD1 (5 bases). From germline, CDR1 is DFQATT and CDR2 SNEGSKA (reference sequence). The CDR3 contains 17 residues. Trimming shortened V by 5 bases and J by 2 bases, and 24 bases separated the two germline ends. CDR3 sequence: CSAEELSSDRKNYGYTF. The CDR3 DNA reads TGCAGTGCTGAGGAACTTTCAAGTGACAGAAAGAACTATGGCTACACCTTC.

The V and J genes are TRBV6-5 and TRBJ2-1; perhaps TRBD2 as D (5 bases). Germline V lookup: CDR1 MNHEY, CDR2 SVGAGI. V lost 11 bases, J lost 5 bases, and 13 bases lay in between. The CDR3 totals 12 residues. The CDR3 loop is CAAGPANNEQFF. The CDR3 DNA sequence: TGTGCCGCGGGTCCCGCGAACAATGAGCAGTTCTTC.

The CDR3 loop reads CASSIDLYEQYF. The CDR3 nucleotides read TGTGCCAGCAGCATCGACTTGTACGAGCAGTACTTC. The chain carries TRBV6-6 and TRBJ2-7; D unresolved. V lost 6 bases to trimming and J lost 4 bases, with 10 bases between them. This CDR3 contains 12 residues. Germline V lookup: CDR1 MNHNY, CDR2 SVGAGI (reference sequence).

As DNA, the CDR3 is TGTGCCAGCAGCTTTCTCTTTGGGGCGGGGGCCGTCGGAGAGACCCAGTACTTC. Its protein is CASSFLFGAGAVGETQYF. The chain carries TRBV11-2 and TRBJ2-5, with D possibly matching TRBD2 (7 bases). This CDR3 region has 18 residues. The germline V gene encodes CDR1 SGHAT and CDR2 FQNNGV. Trimming stripped 3 bases from V and 4 bases from J, with 24 bases between.

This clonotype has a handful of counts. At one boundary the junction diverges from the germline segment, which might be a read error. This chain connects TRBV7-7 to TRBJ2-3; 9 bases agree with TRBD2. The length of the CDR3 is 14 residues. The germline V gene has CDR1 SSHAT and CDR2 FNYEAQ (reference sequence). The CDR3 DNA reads TGTGCTAGCAGCTTAGCGGGAGTCCCAGATACGCAGTATTTT. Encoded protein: CASSLAGVPDTQYF.

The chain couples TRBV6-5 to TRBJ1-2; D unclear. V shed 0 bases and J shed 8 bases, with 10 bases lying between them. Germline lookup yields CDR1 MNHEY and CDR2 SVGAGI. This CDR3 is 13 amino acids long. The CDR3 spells CASSYSKTPGYTF. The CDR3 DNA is TGTGCCAGCAGTTACTCGAAAACACCAGGCTACACCTTC.

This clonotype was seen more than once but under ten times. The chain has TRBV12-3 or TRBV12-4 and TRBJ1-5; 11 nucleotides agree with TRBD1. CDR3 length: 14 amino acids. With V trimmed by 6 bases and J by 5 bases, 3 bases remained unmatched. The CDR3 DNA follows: TGTGCCAGCAGCGCGGGACAGGGGGATCAGCCCCAGCATTTT. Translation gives CASSAGQGDQPQHF.